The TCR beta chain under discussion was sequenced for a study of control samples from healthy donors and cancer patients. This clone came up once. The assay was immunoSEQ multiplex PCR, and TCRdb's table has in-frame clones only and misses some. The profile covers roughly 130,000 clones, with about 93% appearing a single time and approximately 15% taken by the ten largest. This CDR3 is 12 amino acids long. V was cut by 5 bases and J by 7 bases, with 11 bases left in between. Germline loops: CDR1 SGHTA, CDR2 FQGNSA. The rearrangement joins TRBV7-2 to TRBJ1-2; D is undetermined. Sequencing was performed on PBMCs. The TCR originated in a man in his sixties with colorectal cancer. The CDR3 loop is CASSTRPGGYTF. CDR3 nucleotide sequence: TGTGCCAGCAGCACCCGACCGGGTGGCTACACCTTC.